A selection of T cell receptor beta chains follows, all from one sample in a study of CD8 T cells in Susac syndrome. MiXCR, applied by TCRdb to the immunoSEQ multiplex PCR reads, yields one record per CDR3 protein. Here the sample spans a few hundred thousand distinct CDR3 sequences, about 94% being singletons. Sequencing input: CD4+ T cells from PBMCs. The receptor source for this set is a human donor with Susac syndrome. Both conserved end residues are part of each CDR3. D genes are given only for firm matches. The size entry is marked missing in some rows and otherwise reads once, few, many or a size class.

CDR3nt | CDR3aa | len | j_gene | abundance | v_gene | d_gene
TGCAGTGCTAGACAGGCATTTCACAGAGGCAATGAGCAGTTCTTC | CSARQAFHRGNEQFF | 15 | TRBJ2-1 | . | TRBV20-1 | .
TGTGCCTGGAGGGTGACGCAGAACTATGGCTACACCTTC | CAWRVTQNYGYTF | 13 | TRBJ1-2 | . | TRBV30 | .
TGCGCCAGCAGCCAAGCCCTACTAGCGGTTCAAGAGACCCAGTACTTC | CASSQALLAVQETQYF | 16 | TRBJ2-5 | . | TRBV4-1 | TRBD2
TGTGCCAGCAGTCGGAAGTTCTTC | CASSRKFF | 8 | TRBJ2-1 | . | TRBV12-3/TRBV12-4 | .
TGTGCCAGCTCATCGACTAGCGGGGCCTCCTACGAGCAGTACTTC | CASSSTSGASYEQYF | 15 | TRBJ2-7 | . | TRBV18 | TRBD2
TGCAGTGCTACCCCTGAACAGGGGGCGCGAGAAAAACTGTTTTTT | CSATPEQGAREKLFF | 15 | TRBJ1-4 | . | TRBV20-1 | TRBD1
TGTGCCAGCAGCTTAGACACAACTAATGAAAAACTGTTTTTT | CASSLDTTNEKLFF | 14 | TRBJ1-4 | . | TRBV7-9 | .
TGTGCCAGCAGCTCGGGACTGCTTAGCGACGAGCAGTACTTC | CASSSGLLSDEQYF | 14 | TRBJ2-7 | . | TRBV5-6 | .
TGTGCCAGCAGCTTTCTAGGGGGCAGCCCTAACTATGGCTACACCTTC | CASSFLGGSPNYGYTF | 16 | TRBJ1-2 | . | TRBV12-3/TRBV12-4 | TRBD1
TGTGCCAGCAGTTTCCGGGACAGGGGATCCCAAGAGACCCAGTACTTC | CASSFRDRGSQETQYF | 16 | TRBJ2-5 | . | TRBV6-2/TRBV6-3 | TRBD1
TGTGCCAGCAGCCCCTCTCATTACAATGAGCAGTTCTTC | CASSPSHYNEQFF | 13 | TRBJ2-1 | . | TRBV11-3 | .
TGTGCCACCAGCAGAGATTCAGGGTACCAAGAGACCCAGTACTTC | CATSRDSGYQETQYF | 15 | TRBJ2-5 | . | TRBV15 | .
TGTGCCAGCAGCATACAGGGGGCCGCTGGAAACACCATATATTTT | CASSIQGAAGNTIYF | 15 | TRBJ1-3 | . | TRBV7-9 | TRBD1
TGTGCCAGCAGCTCCTGGGGACAGGGCAGGGGCCGGGGTGGCTACACCTTC | CASSSWGQGRGRGGYTF | 17 | TRBJ1-2 | . | TRBV11-2 | TRBD1
TGCGCCAGCAGCCAACAGGGATCCGGGGCCAACGTCCTGACTTTC | CASSQQGSGANVLTF | 15 | TRBJ2-6 | . | TRBV5-1 | .
TGTGCCAGTAGTTCCGGGGTCCGGGGCACAGATACGCAGTATTTT | CASSSGVRGTDTQYF | 15 | TRBJ2-3 | . | TRBV19 | .
TGTGCCAGCAGCAGGGGCAACATTCAGTACTTC | CASSRGNIQYF | 11 | TRBJ2-4 | . | TRBV6-5 | .
TGTGCCAGCAGCCCCAGGCCTAACACTGAAGCTTTCTTT | CASSPRPNTEAFF | 13 | TRBJ1-1 | . | TRBV27 | .
TGCAGTGCTAGAGCGGAGCTTAGCAATCAGCCCCAGCATTTT | CSARAELSNQPQHF | 14 | TRBJ1-5 | . | TRBV20-1 | .
TGTGCTAGCAGCCCAACTAGCGGGGCGGACACCGGGGAGCTGTTTTTT | CASSPTSGADTGELFF | 16 | TRBJ2-2 | . | TRBV7-7 | TRBD2
TGTGCCAGCAGTTCCCCCGAAGAGACCCAGTACTTC | CASSSPEETQYF | 12 | TRBJ2-5 | . | TRBV27 | .
TGTGCCAGCTCACAACAGCCGGGGTTAAGCTCCTACGAGCAGTACTTC | CASSQQPGLSSYEQYF | 16 | TRBJ2-7 | . | TRBV18 | .
TGTGCCAGCGGGGGGGCATCCTTGGGGGAGACCCAGTACTTC | CASGGASLGETQYF | 14 | TRBJ2-5 | once | TRBV7-2 | .
TGCAGTGCCACTCGAGGGAACACCGGGGAGCTGTTTTTT | CSATRGNTGELFF | 13 | TRBJ2-2 | . | TRBV20-1 | .
TGTGCCAGCAGCCTATGGGGTGAAAAACTGTTTTTT | CASSLWGEKLFF | 12 | TRBJ1-4 | . | TRBV7-6 | .